This entry concerns a single T cell receptor (beta chain). What it binds is unknown. Prepared TCR beta cDNA libraries contained unique molecular identifiers. The T cell input of about 0.85 to 10 million gave 400,000 to 500,000 cDNA molecules. TCRdb fed the PCR reads into MiXCR, producing one record per CDR3 protein. The sample has hundreds of thousands of distinct CDR3 sequences; more than 30% are singletons. The data originate from a study of post-analysis software for immune sequencing data. Study summary: Recorded subtypes: relapsing-remitting, secondary progressive, progressive-relapsing; some patients unannotated.

The trim removed 7 bases at V and 6 bases at J, leaving 9 bases unmatched. The CDR3 sequence is 14 residues long. The germline V gene has CDR1 MDHEN and CDR2 SYDVKM. Findings of the study overall: Those samples that were prepared in the same batch co-clustered strongly by F measure. Significantly lower normalized Chao1 diversity was found in patients with multiple sclerosis relative to controls. TRBV segments more frequent in patients than in controls numbered roughly 5 and included TRBV5-6, TRBV5-1 and TRBV20-1.

Sequencing used blood. The sequence was collected from a girl under 10 years old with multiple sclerosis. The chain has TRBV28 and TRBJ2-1; 7 bases match TRBD1. The CDR3 here is CASTTGQGVNEQFF. CDR3 sequence (DNA): TGTGCCAGCACCACGGGGCAGGGGGTCAATGAGCAGTTCTTC.